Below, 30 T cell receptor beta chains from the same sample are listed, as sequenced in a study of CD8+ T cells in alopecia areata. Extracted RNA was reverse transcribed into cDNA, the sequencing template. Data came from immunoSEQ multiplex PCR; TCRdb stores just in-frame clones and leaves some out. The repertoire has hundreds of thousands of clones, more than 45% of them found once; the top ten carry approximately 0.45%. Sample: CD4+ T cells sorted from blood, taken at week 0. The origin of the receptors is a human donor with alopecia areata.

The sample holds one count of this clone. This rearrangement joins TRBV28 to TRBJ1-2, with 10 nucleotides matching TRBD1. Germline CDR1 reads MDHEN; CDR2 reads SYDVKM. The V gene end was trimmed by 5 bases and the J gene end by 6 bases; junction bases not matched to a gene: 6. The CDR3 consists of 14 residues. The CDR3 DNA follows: TGTGCCAGCAGTACCCCGGGACAGGGGCATGGCTACACCTTC. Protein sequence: CASSTPGQGHGYTF.

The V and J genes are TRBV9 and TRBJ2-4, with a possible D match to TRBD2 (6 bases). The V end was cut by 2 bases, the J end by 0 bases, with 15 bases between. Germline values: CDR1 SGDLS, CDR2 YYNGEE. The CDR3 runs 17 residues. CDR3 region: CASSVGGLNVAKNIQYF. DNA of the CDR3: TGTGCCAGCAGCGTTGGAGGACTAAATGTAGCCAAAAACATTCAGTACTTC.

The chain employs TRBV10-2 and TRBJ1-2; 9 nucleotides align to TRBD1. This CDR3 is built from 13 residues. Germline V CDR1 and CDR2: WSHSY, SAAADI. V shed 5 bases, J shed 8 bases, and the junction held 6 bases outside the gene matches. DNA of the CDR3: TGCGCCAGCAGTCAACAGGGGGCAGGGGGCTACACCTTC. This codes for CASSQQGAGGYTF.

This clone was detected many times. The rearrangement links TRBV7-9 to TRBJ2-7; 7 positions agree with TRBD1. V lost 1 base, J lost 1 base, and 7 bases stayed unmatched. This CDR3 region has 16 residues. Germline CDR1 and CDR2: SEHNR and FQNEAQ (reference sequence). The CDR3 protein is CASSLDVQGQSYEQYF. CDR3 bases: TGTGCCAGCAGCTTAGATGTACAGGGGCAATCCTACGAGCAGTACTTC.

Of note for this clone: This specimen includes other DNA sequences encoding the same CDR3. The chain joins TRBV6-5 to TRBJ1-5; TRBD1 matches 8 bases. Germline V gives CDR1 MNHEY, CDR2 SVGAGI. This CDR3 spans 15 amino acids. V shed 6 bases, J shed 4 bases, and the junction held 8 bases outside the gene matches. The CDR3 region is CASRPDRGRNQPQHF. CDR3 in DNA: TGTGCCAGCAGGCCTGACAGGGGTCGAAATCAGCCCCAGCATTTT.

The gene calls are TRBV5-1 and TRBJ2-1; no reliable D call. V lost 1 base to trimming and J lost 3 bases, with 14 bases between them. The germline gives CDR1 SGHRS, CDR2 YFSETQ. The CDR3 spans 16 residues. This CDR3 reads CASSLTGSAGYNEQFF. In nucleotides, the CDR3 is TGCGCCAGCAGCTTGACGGGCTCGGCCGGCTACAATGAGCAGTTCTTC.

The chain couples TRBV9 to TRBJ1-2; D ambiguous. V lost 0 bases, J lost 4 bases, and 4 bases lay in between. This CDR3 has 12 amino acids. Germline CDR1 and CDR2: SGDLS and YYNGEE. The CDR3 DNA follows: TGTGCCAGCAGCGTAGATACCTATGGCTACACCTTC. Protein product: CASSVDTYGYTF. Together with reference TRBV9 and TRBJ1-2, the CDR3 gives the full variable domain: DSGVTQTPKHLITATGQRVTLRCSPRSGDLSVYWYQQSLDQGLQFLIQYYNGEERAKGNILERFSAQQFPDLHSELNLSSLELGDSALYFCASSVDTYGYTFGSGTRLTVV.

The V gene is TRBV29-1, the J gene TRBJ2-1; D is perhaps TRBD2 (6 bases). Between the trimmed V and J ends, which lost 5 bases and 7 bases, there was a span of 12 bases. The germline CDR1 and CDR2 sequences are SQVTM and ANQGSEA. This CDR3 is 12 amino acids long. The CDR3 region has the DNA TGCAGCGTTTGGGAGGTTCGGAATGAGCAGTTCTTC. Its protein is CSVWEVRNEQFF.

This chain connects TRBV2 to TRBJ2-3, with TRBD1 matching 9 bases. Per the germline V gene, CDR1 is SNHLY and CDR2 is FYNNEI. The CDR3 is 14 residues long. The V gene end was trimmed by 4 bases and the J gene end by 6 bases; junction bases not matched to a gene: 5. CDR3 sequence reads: CASSADRGIDTQYF. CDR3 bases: TGTGCCAGCAGTGCTGACAGGGGGATCGATACGCAGTATTTT.

For the CDR3, the DNA is TGCAGCTCAGCGGGAGCAGATACGCAGTATTTT. Its protein product is CSSAGADTQYF. The chain links TRBV29-1 to TRBJ2-3, with 8 bases fitting TRBD2. Trimming took 8 bases from V and 4 from J; bases not matched to a gene: 2. The CDR3 spans 11 residues. Germline V CDR1 and CDR2: SQVTM, ANQGSEA.

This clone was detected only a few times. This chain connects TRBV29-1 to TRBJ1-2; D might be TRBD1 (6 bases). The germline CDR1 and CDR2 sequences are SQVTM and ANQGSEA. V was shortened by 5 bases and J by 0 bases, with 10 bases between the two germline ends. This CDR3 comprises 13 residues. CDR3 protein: CSVRTVPNYGYTF. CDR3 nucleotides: TGCAGCGTTCGGACAGTTCCTAACTATGGCTACACCTTC.

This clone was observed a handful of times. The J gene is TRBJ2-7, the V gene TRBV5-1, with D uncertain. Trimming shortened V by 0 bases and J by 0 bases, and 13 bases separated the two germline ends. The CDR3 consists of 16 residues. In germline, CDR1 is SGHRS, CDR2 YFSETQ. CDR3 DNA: TGCGCCAGCAGCTTGGGGACGGTCAGGAGCTCCTACGAGCAGTACTTC. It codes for CASSLGTVRSSYEQYF. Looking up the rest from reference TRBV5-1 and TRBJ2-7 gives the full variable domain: KAGVTQTPRYLIKTRGQQVTLSCSPISGHRSVSWYQQTPGQGLQFLFEYFSETQRNKGNFPGRFSGRQFSNSRSEMNVSTLELGDSALYLCASSLGTVRSSYEQYFGPGTRLTVT.

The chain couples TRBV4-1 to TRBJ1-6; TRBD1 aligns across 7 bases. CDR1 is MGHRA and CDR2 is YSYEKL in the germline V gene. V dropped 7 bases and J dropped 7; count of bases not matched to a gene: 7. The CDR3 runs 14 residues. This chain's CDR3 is CASTPGQLNSPLHF. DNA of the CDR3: TGCGCCAGCACCCCGGGACAGCTAAATTCACCCCTCCACTTT.

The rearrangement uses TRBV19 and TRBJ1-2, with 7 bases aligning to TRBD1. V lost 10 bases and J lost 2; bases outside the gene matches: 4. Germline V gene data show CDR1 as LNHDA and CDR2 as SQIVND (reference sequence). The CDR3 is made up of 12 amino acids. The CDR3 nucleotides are TGTGCCACCTGGGACAGCAACTATGGCTACACCTTC. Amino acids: CATWDSNYGYTF.

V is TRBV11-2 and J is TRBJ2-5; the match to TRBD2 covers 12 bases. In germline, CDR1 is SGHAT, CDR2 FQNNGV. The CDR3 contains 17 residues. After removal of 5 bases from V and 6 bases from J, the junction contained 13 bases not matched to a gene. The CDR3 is CASSTSKTSGSPKTQYF. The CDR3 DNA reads TGTGCCAGCAGCACAAGCAAGACTAGCGGGAGTCCCAAGACCCAGTACTTC. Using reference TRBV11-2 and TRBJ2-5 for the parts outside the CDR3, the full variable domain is EAGVAQSPRYKIIEKRQSVAFWCNPISGHATLYWYQQILGQGPKLLIQFQNNGVVDDSQLPKDRFSAERLKGVDSTLKIQPAKLEDSAVYLCASSTSKTSGSPKTQYFGPGTRLLVL.

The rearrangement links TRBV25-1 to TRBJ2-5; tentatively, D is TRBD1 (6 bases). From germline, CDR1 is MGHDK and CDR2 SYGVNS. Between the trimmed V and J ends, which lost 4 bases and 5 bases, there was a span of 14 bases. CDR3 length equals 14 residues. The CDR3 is CASSGFGRGETQYF. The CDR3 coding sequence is TGTGCCAGCAGTGGGTTCGGCAGGGGCGAGACCCAGTACTTC.

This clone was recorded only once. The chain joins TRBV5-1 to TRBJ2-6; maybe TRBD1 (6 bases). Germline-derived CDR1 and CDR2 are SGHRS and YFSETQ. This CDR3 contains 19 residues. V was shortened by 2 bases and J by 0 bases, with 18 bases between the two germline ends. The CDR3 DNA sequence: TGCGCCAGCAGCTTCGGCGACGGACAGTTCTCCTCTGGGGCCAACGTCCTGACTTTC. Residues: CASSFGDGQFSSGANVLTF.

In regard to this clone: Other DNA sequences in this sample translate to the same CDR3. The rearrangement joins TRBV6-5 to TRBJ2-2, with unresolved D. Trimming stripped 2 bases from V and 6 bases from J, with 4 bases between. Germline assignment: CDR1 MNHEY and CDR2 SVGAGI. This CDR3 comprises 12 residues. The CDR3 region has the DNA TGTGCCAGCAGTTACCCGGCCGGGGAGCTGTTTTTT. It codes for CASSYPAGELFF.

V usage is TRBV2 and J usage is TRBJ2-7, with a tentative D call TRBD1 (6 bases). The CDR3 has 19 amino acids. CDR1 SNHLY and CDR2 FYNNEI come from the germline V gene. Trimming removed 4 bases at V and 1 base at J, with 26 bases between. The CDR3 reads CASSVTRDTFDEGSYEQYF. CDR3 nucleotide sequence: TGTGCCAGCAGTGTCACCCGGGACACCTTCGATGAAGGGTCCTACGAGCAGTACTTC.

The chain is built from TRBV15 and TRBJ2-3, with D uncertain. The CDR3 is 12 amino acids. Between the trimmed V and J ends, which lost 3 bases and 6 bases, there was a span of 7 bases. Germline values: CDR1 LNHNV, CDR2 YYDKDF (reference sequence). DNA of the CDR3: TGTGCCACCAGCAGTCCGGCGGATACGCAGTATTTT. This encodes CATSSPADTQYF.

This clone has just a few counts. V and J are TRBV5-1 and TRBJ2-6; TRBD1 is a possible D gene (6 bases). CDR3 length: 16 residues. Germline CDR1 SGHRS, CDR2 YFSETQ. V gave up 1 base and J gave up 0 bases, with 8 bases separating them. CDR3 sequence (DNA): TGCGCCAGCAGCTTGAGACAGGTCTCTGGGGCCAACGTCCTGACTTTC. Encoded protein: CASSLRQVSGANVLTF.

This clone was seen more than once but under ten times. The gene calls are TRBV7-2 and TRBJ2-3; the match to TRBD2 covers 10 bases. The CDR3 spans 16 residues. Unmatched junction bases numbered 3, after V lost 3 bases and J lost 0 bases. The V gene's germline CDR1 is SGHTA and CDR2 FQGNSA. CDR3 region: CASSFLAGVSTDTQYF. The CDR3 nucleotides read TGTGCCAGCAGCTTTCTAGCGGGGGTTAGCACAGATACGCAGTATTTT.

The CDR3 spells CASSYPTGEKLFF. CDR3 nucleotides: TGTGCCAGCAGTTATCCTACGGGGGAAAAACTGTTTTTT. The chain recombines TRBV5-4 with TRBJ1-4; D is unclear. Trimming pared 5 bases from V and 8 bases from J, leaving 13 bases between. The CDR3 spans 13 residues. Germline CDR1 SGHNT, CDR2 YYREEE (reference sequence).

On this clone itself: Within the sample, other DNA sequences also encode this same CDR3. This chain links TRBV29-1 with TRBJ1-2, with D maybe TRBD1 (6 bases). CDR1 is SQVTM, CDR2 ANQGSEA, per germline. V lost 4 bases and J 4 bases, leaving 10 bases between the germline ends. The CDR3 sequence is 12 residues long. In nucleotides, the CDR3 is TGCAGCGTTGCACAGGGTTCCTATGGCTACACCTTC. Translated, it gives CSVAQGSYGYTF.

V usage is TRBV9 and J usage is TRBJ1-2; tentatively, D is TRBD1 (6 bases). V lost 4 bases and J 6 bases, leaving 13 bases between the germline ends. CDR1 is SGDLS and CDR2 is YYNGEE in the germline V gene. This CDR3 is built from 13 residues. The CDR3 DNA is TGTGCCAGCAGCCCAGGGGTTGAGGATGGCTACACCTTC. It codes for CASSPGVEDGYTF.

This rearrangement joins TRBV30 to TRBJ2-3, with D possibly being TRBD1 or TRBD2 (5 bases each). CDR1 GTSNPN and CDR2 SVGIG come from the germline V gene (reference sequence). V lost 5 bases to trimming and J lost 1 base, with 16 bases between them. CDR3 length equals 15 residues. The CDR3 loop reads CAWAHRDPGTDTQYF. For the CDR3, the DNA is TGTGCCTGGGCTCACCGGGACCCCGGCACAGATACGCAGTATTTT.

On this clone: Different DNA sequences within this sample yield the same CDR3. This CDR3 is CASSLSSYEQYF. In nucleotides, the CDR3 is TGTGCCAGCAGTTTGAGCTCCTACGAGCAGTACTTC. The rearrangement joins TRBV28 to TRBJ2-7, with D unclear. The CDR3 sequence is 12 residues long. Trimming shortened V by 3 bases and J by 0 bases, and 3 bases separated the two germline ends. Germline V gene lookup returns CDR1 MDHEN and CDR2 SYDVKM.

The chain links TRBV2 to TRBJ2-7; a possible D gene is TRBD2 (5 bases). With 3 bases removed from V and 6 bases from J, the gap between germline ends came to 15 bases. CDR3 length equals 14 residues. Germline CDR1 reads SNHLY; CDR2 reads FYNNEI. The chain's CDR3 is CASSDPGLRSEQYF. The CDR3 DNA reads TGTGCCAGCAGTGACCCGGGATTACGGTCCGAGCAGTACTTC.

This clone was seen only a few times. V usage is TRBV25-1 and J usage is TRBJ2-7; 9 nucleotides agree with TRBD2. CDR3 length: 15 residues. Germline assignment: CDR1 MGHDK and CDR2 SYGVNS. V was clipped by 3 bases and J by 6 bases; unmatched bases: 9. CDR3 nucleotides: TGTGCCAGCAGTGATCGTGTTAGCGGGAGCTCCGAGCAGTACTTC. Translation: CASSDRVSGSSEQYF.

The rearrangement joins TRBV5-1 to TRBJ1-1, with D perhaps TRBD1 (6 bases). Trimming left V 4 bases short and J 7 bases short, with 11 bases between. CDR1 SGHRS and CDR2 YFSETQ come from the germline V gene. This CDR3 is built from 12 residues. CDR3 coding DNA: TGCGCCAGCAGCACCGGGACATATGAAGCTTTCTTT. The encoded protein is CASSTGTYEAFF.